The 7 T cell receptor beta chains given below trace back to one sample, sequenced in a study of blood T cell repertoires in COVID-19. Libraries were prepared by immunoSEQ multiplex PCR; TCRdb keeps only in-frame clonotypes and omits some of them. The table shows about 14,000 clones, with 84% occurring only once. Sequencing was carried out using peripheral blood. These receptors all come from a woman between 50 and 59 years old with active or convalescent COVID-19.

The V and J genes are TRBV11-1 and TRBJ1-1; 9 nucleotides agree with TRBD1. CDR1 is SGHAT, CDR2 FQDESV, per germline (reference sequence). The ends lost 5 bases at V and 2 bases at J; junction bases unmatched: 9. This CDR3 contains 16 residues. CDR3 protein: CASSPSPDRGNTEAFF. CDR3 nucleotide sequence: TGTGCCAGCAGCCCTAGCCCGGACAGGGGAAACACTGAAGCTTTCTTT. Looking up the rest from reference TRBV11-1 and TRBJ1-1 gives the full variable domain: EAEVAQSPRYKITEKSQAVAFWCDPISGHATLYWYRQILGQGPELLVQFQDESVVDDSQLPKDRFSAERLKGVDSTLKIQPAELGDSAMYLCASSPSPDRGNTEAFFGQGTRLTVV.

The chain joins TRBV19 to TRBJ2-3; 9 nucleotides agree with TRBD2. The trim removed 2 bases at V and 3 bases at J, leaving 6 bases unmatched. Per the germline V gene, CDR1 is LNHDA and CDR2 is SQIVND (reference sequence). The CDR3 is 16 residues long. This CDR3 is CASSIIPLAGTDTQYF. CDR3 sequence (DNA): TGTGCCAGTAGTATAATCCCACTAGCGGGTACAGATACGCAGTATTTT.

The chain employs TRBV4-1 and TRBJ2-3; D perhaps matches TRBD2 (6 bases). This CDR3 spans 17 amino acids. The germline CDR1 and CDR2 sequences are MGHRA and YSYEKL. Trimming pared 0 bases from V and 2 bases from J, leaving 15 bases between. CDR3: CASSQDPISGFTDTQYF. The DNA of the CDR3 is TGCGCCAGCAGCCAAGACCCGATTAGCGGCTTCACAGATACGCAGTATTTT.

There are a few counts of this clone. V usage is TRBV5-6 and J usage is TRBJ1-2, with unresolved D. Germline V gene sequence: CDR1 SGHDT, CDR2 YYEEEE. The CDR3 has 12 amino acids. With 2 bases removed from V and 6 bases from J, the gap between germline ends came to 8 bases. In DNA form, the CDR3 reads TGTGCCAGCAGCTTCGGCGGAAATGGCTACACCTTC. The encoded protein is CASSFGGNGYTF.

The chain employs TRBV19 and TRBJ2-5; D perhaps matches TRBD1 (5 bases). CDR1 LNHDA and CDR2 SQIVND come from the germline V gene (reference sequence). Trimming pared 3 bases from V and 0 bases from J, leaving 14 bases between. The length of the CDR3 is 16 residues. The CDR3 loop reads CASSILRGADQETQYF. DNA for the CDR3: TGTGCCAGTAGTATTTTAAGGGGCGCCGACCAAGAGACCCAGTACTTC. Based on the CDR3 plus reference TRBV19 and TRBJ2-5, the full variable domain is DGGITQSPKYLFRKEGQNVTLSCEQNLNHDAMYWYRQDPGQGLRLIYYSQIVNDFQKGDIAEGYSVSREKKESFPLTVTSAQKNPTAFYLCASSILRGADQETQYFGPGTRLLVL.

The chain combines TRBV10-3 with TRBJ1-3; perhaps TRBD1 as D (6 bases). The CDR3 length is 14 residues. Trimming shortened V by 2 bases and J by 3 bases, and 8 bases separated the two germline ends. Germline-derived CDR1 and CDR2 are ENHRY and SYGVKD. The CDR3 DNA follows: TGTGCCATCAGTGAGAGGGGGTTTGGAAACACCATATATTTT. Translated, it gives CAISERGFGNTIYF.

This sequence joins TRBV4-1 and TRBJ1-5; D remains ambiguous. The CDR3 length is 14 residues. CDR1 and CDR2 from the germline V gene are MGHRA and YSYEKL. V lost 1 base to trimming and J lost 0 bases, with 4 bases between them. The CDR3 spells CASSQAYSNQPQHF. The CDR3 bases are TGCGCCAGCAGCCAAGCTTATAGCAATCAGCCCCAGCATTTT.